A selection of T cell receptor beta chains follows, all from one sample in a study of tumor-infiltrating lymphocytes in primary liver carcinoma. TCRdb analysed the multiplex PCR reads with MiXCR anew, one entry per CDR3 protein. Of 250,000 to 350,000 distinct CDR3 sequences detected, more than 55% appear once; the ten largest clones hold about a sixth. The sequencing sample was made of peripheral blood. These receptors originate from a woman in her twenties or thirties with primary liver carcinoma and hepatitis B virus infection. Both conserved end residues are part of each CDR3. The order of the fields is CDR3 DNA, CDR3 protein, D gene, clone size, V gene, J gene. D genes are given only for firm matches. Some rows have no size entry. The others give once, few or many, or a class for an expanded clone.

cdr3_nt: TGTGCCGGCAGTTTTACTAGCGGGAGTATGGCCGGGGAGCTGTTTTTT
cdr3_aa: CAGSFTSGSMAGELFF
d_call: TRBD2
clone_size: -
v_call: TRBV7-3
j_call: TRBJ2-2

cdr3_nt: TGTGCCAGCAGTTCTAGGATAGGGAAAGAGACCCAGTACTTC
cdr3_aa: CASSSRIGKETQYF
d_call: -
clone_size: -
v_call: TRBV6-2/TRBV6-3
j_call: TRBJ2-5

cdr3_nt: TGTGCCAGCAGTCCCCTGACTAAGGGAAACATTCAGTACTTC
cdr3_aa: CASSPLTKGNIQYF
d_call: -
clone_size: -
v_call: TRBV28
j_call: TRBJ2-4

cdr3_nt: TGTGCCAGCAGCTTACGTCGGACTAGGGGGAGGGCCGGAAAGGGCGGGGAGCTGTTTTTT
cdr3_aa: CASSLRRTRGRAGKGGELFF
d_call: -
clone_size: -
v_call: TRBV11-3
j_call: TRBJ2-2

cdr3_nt: TGTGCCAGCAGCCTCGGGACGGGGGGTAAAGCTTTATTT
cdr3_aa: CASSLGTGGKALF
d_call: -
clone_size: -
v_call: TRBV11-3
j_call: TRBJ1-1

cdr3_nt: TGTGCCAGCAGCTTCCTGGGGCCTAGCTCGTACAATGAGCAGTTCTTC
cdr3_aa: CASSFLGPSSYNEQFF
d_call: -
clone_size: -
v_call: TRBV11-2
j_call: TRBJ2-1

cdr3_nt: TGTGCCAGCAGTTACGAGGGTTTAGGGGACACCGGGGAGCTGTTTTTT
cdr3_aa: CASSYEGLGDTGELFF
d_call: -
clone_size: few
v_call: TRBV6-5
j_call: TRBJ2-2

cdr3_nt: TGCAGCGTCACAGGGGGCCTGGCCAAAAACATTCAGTACTTC
cdr3_aa: CSVTGGLAKNIQYF
d_call: TRBD1
clone_size: many
v_call: TRBV29-1
j_call: TRBJ2-4

cdr3_nt: TGTCCCAGCAGTACTAGCGGACCGTCCACAGATACGCAGTATTTT
cdr3_aa: CPSSTSGPSTDTQYF
d_call: TRBD2
clone_size: -
v_call: TRBV12-3/TRBV12-4
j_call: TRBJ2-3

cdr3_nt: TGTGCCAGCAGCTTATTCCAGGGAATCACGAGCGGCTACACCTTC
cdr3_aa: CASSLFQGITSGYTF
d_call: -
clone_size: many
v_call: TRBV11-2
j_call: TRBJ1-2

cdr3_nt: TGTGCCAGCAGCTCCCACGGGGCGAACACTGAAGCTTTCTTT
cdr3_aa: CASSSHGANTEAFF
d_call: -
clone_size: -
v_call: TRBV7-9
j_call: TRBJ1-1

cdr3_nt: TGTGCCAGCAGCTTAGACAATGAGCAGTTCTTC
cdr3_aa: CASSLDNEQFF
d_call: -
clone_size: medium-sized
v_call: TRBV11-2
j_call: TRBJ2-1

cdr3_nt: TGTGCCAGCAACCCATCGGGCGGGAGGGGCACCGGGGAGCTGTTTTTT
cdr3_aa: CASNPSGGRGTGELFF
d_call: TRBD2
clone_size: -
v_call: TRBV14
j_call: TRBJ2-2

cdr3_nt: TGTGCCAGCAGTTCCCGACGTCCGATAGCCGACACCGGGGAGCTGTTTTTT
cdr3_aa: CASSSRRPIADTGELFF
d_call: -
clone_size: -
v_call: TRBV28
j_call: TRBJ2-2

cdr3_nt: TGCGGCGTTCGCAAGCGGGTCGGCACAGATACGCAGTATTTT
cdr3_aa: CGVRKRVGTDTQYF
d_call: -
clone_size: -
v_call: TRBV29-1
j_call: TRBJ2-3

cdr3_nt: TGTGCCAGCAGCTTTGGCGGAATCGGGGAGCTGTTTTTT
cdr3_aa: CASSFGGIGELFF
d_call: -
clone_size: many
v_call: TRBV11-2
j_call: TRBJ2-2

cdr3_nt: TGTGCCAGCAGTGTCCAGTACCTCTCCTACGAGCAGTACTTC
cdr3_aa: CASSVQYLSYEQYF
d_call: -
clone_size: -
v_call: TRBV6-5
j_call: TRBJ2-7

cdr3_nt: TGTGCCAGCAGCCAAGAAGACAGGGAGGGCCACGAGCAGTACTTC
cdr3_aa: CASSQEDREGHEQYF
d_call: -
clone_size: -
v_call: TRBV4-2
j_call: TRBJ2-7